This TCR beta chain was profiled in a study of cytomegalovirus exposure and HLA in healthy donors. About the research overall: There were 350 to 450 genotyped donors. Of these, 81% fell in the genetic ancestry cluster associated with self-reported Caucasian donors.

In the case of this clone: Its antigen is unidentified.

PCR amplification relied on 60 Vbeta primers (plus 13 Jbeta primers). The protocol was immunoSEQ multiplex PCR, while the TCRdb copy is restricted to in-frame clones and leaves out a portion. Of about 140,000 clones listed, 75% to 80% are singletons. Germline CDR1 is MNHEY and CDR2 is SMNVEV (reference sequence). V was cut by 3 bases and J by 3 bases, with 9 bases left in between. This CDR3 has 13 residues. The donors (healthy individuals) were bone marrow donors. Study-level points and caveats: As a later analysis revealed, the rate of TCR association differed by HLA locus, with DRB1 most and HLA-C fewest.

The sequencing input was PBMCs. The receptor was derived from a man aged 25 to 40 in good health and CMV-seronegative. The chain couples TRBV27 to TRBJ2-7; D not certain. In DNA form, the CDR3 reads TGTGCCAGCAGTTTGTCCCAAAACTACGAGCAGTACTTC. It encodes CASSLSQNYEQYF.